The 8 T cell receptor beta chains below were found in one sample sequenced in a study of blood T cell repertoires in COVID-19. The repertoire was sequenced with immunoSEQ multiplex PCR; TCRdb's copy has only in-frame clones and lacks some. The repertoire holds about 40,000 clones, with approximately 86% as singletons. Input material: peripheral blood. The receptors were gathered from a man aged 45-65 years in a cohort sampled during active COVID-19.

This chain joins TRBV24-1 and TRBJ2-3; D possibly corresponds to TRBD1 (6 bases). Germline V gene sequence: CDR1 KGHDR, CDR2 SFDVKD. The V and J ends lost 4 bases and 0 bases respectively, with 19 bases between them. The CDR3 totals 18 residues. In DNA form, the CDR3 reads TGTGCCACCAGTGACCCTAGTAGAGGGGGTGCTAGCACAGATACGCAGTATTTT. The encoded protein is CATSDPSRGGASTDTQYF.

In DNA form, the CDR3 reads TGTGCCATCAGCGAACCACTAGCGGGGATCTACGAGCAGTACTTC. Protein: CAISEPLAGIYEQYF. This chain links TRBV10-3 with TRBJ2-7; 10 nucleotides match TRBD2. Germline V gives CDR1 ENHRY, CDR2 SYGVKD. The CDR3 spans 15 residues. V gave up 6 bases and J gave up 3 bases; unmatched junction bases: 8.

J is TRBJ2-7 and V is TRBV7-8; D is possibly TRBD1 (6 bases). The CDR3 consists of 14 residues. V was clipped by 4 bases and J by 2 bases, with 12 bases between them. Germline V CDR1 and CDR2: SGHVS, FQNEAQ. CDR3 DNA: TGTGCCAGCAGCTCGGACAGACCCCCCTACGAGCAGTACTTC. Translating gives CASSSDRPPYEQYF.

The V call is TRBV30, the J call TRBJ1-1, with TRBD1 matching over 7 bases. Germline values: CDR1 GTSNPN, CDR2 SVGIG (reference sequence). Trimming took 2 bases from V and 0 from J; bases not matched to a gene: 3. The CDR3 runs 14 residues. The CDR3 bases are TGTGCCTGGAGTTGGGGACAGATGAACACTGAAGCTTTCTTT. This gives the protein CAWSWGQMNTEAFF.

The chain employs TRBV5-1 and TRBJ2-7, with TRBD1 matching 7 bases. The CDR3 is made up of 13 amino acids. The J segment lost 6 bases and the V segment lost 2 bases, leaving 5 bases of the junction unmatched. The V gene's germline CDR1 is SGHRS and CDR2 YFSETQ. CDR3 coding DNA: TGCGCCAGCAGCTTACTACAGGGGCGCGAGCAGTACTTC. Translated: CASSLLQGREQYF.

The chain carries TRBV5-1 and TRBJ1-2; 8 nucleotides align to TRBD1. Germline V lookup: CDR1 SGHRS, CDR2 YFSETQ. The CDR3 runs to 14 residues. J lost 5 bases, V lost 3 bases, and 6 bases had no gene match. CDR3 sequence: CASSSGQAIYGYTF. CDR3 in DNA: TGCGCCAGCAGCTCGGGACAGGCTATATATGGCTACACCTTC.

V is TRBV5-8 and J is TRBJ2-3, with 7 bases identical to TRBD1. V lost 4 bases, J lost 1 base, and 15 bases stayed unmatched. This CDR3 contains 18 residues. Germline assignment: CDR1 SGHTS and CDR2 YDEGEE. CDR3 sequence: CASSPTVDREDGTDTQYF. DNA for the CDR3: TGTGCCAGCAGCCCTACCGTTGACAGGGAAGACGGCACAGATACGCAGTATTTT. Full variable domain (rest looked up from reference TRBV5-8 and TRBJ2-3): EAGVTQSPTHLIKTRGQQATLRCSPISGHTSVYWYQQALGLGLQFLLWYDEGEERNRGNFPPRFSGRQFPNYSSELNVNALELEDSALYLCASSPTVDREDGTDTQYFGPGTRLTVL.

The chain has TRBV6-2 or TRBV6-3 and TRBJ2-7; 9 bases align to TRBD1. The trim removed 6 bases at V and 2 bases at J, leaving 17 bases unmatched. The CDR3 is 18 amino acids. Germline V gene lookup returns CDR1 MNHEY and CDR2 SVGEGT. This chain's CDR3 is CASSSRDRVVSSAYEQYF. The CDR3 DNA reads as TGTGCCAGCAGCTCCCGGGACAGGGTGGTTTCGAGCGCCTACGAGCAGTACTTC.